The T cell receptor beta chain under discussion was sequenced for a study of cytomegalovirus exposure and HLA in healthy donors. The donors, nominally healthy at sampling, likely had unrecorded immune exposures. A multiplex PCR was run with 60 Vbeta primers and 13 Jbeta primers. Some clones are missing from TCRdb's copy, which holds only in-frame ones; the method was immunoSEQ multiplex PCR. The table records around 100,000 clones, over 75% of them present only once. On this clone itself: The antigen remains undetermined.

Findings and limits, study-wide: Per a later analysis, 15,000 to 20,000 TCR beta sequences showed association with HLA alleles at 0.05 false discovery rate. Associated with cytomegalovirus, according to the listing, were 150 to 200 TCR beta chains.

The junction had 4 bases not matched to a gene; V was cut back by 4 bases and J by 2 bases. The CDR3 consists of 14 residues. Germline assignment: CDR1 SGHDN and CDR2 FVKESK. Sequencing used PBMCs. The source of this sequence is a man between 25 and 39 years old in good health and CMV-seronegative. The chain couples TRBV14 to TRBJ1-1; 7 positions match TRBD1. The CDR3 nucleotides read TGTGCCAGCAGCCTCGGGACAGCCAACACTGAAGCTTTCTTT. The encoded protein is CASSLGTANTEAFF.